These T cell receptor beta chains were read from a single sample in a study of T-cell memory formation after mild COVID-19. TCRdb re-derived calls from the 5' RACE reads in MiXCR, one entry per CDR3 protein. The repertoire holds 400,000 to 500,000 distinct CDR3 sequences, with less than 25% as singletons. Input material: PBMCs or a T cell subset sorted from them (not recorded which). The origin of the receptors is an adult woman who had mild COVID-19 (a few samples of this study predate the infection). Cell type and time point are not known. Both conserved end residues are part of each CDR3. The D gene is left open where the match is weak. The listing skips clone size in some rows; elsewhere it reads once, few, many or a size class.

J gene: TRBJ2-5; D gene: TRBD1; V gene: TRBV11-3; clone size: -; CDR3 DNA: TGTGCCAGCAGCTTCAGGGGGCTCTCGGCTGAGACCCAGTACTTC; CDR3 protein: CASSFRGLSAETQYF
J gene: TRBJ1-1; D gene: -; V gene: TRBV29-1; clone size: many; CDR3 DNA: TGCAGCGGAACACAGGGCCGTACTGAAGCTTTCTTT; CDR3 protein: CSGTQGRTEAFF
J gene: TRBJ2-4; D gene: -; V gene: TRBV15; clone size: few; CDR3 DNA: TGTGCCACCAGCAGAGATGGGACCGCCGGGAGCATTCAGTACTTC; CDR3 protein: CATSRDGTAGSIQYF
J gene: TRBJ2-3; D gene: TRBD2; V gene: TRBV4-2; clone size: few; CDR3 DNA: TGTGCCAGCAGCCAAAGAGCGGGGGGCTGGAATACGCAGTATTTT; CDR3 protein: CASSQRAGGWNTQYF
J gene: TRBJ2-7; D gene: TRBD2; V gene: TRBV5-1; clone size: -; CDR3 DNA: TGCGCCAGCAGCTTGGATGCTAGCGGCCCCTACGAGCAGTACTTC; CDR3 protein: CASSLDASGPYEQYF
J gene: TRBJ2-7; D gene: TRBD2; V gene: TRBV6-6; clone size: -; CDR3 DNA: TGTGCCAGCACCGGGGGGGTACACGAGCAGTACTTC; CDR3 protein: CASTGGVHEQYF
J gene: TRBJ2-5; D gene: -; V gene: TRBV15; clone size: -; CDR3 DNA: TGTGCCACCAGCAGAGATCAGTCAGGGCCGGAGACCCAGTACTTC; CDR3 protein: CATSRDQSGPETQYF
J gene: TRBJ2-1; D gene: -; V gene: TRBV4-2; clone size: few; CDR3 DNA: TGTGCCAGCAGCCAAGATCGATCTCAGGGGTGGGGTGAGCAGTTCTTC; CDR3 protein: CASSQDRSQGWGEQFF
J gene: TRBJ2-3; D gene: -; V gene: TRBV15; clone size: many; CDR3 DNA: TGTGCCACCAGCAGAGAGACCCAGCTAGCTGCGGCAGATACGCAGTATTTT; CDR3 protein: CATSRETQLAAADTQYF
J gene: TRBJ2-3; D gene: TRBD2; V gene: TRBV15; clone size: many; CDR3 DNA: TGTGCCACCAGCACCGGACTAGCGGGGCCCATTAGCACAGATACGCAGTATTTT; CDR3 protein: CATSTGLAGPISTDTQYF
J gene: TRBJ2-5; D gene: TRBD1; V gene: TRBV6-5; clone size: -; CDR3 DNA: TGTGCCAGCAGGCGACAGGGCAAGGGAGAGACCCAGTACTTC; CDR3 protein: CASRRQGKGETQYF
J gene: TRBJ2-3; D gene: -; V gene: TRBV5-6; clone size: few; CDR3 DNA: TGTGCCAGCAGCTTGGAACCCCCTGCAGAGGCTGGCACAGATACGCAGTATTTT; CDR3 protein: CASSLEPPAEAGTDTQYF
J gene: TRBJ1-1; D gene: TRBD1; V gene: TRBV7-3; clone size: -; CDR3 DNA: TGTGCCAGCAGCTTAAACTTCGGACAGGGATACATGAACACTGAAGCTTTCTTT; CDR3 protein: CASSLNFGQGYMNTEAFF
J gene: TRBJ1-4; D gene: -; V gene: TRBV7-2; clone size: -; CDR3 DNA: TGTGCCAGCAGCAGGAAGGGGGGTAATGATGAAAAACTGTTTTTT; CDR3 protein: CASSRKGGNDEKLFF
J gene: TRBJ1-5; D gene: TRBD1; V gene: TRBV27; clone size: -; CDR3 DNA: TGTGCCAGCAGTCTGGACAGGGGTGGGCGGTTGCATTTT; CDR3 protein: CASSLDRGGRLHF
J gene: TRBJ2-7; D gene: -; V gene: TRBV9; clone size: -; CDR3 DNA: TGTGCCAGCAGCGTAAGGGGGGACGAGCAGTACTTC; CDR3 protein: CASSVRGDEQYF
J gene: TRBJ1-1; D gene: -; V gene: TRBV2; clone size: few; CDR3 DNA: TGTGCCAGCAGTGAATTCGAAGCTTTCTTT; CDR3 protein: CASSEFEAFF
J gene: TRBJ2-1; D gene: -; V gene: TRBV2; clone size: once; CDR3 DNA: TGTGCCAGCAGTGAGACTGTCAATGAGCAGTTCTTC; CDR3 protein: CASSETVNEQFF
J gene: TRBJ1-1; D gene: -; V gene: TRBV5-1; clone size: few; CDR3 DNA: TGCGCCAGCAGACCCCTCATGAACACTGAAGCTTTCTTT; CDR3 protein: CASRPLMNTEAFF
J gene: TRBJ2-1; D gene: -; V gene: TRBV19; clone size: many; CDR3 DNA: TGTGCCAGTGGTCAAGTAGTGGCAAACAATGAGCAGTTCTTC; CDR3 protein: CASGQVVANNEQFF
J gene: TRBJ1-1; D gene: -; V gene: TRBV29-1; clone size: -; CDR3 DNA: TGCAGCGTTCAGAGTCAGTTGTACACTGAAGCTTTCTTT; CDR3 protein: CSVQSQLYTEAFF
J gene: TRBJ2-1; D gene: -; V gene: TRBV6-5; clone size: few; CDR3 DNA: TGTGCCAGCAGTTACACAAGGGGGACTCGGAATGAGCAGTTCTTC; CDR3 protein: CASSYTRGTRNEQFF
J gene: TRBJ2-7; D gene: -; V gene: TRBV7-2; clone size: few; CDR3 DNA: TGTGCCAGCAGCTTAGCGTACGGAGACCACGAGCAGTACTTC; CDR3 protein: CASSLAYGDHEQYF
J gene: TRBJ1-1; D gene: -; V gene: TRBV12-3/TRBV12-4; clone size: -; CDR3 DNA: TGTGCCAGCAGTTTGGGTGGAAGGGCCGCTGAAGCTTTCTTT; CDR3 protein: CASSLGGRAAEAFF
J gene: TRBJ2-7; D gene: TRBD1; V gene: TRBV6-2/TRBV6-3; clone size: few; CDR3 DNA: TGTGCCAGCAGTTACGGGACAGGGGGCATCTACGAGCAGTACTTC; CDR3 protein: CASSYGTGGIYEQYF
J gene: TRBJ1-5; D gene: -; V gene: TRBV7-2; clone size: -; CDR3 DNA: TGTGCCAGCAGCCAGCGGGGTAATCAGCCCCAGCATTTT; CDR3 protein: CASSQRGNQPQHF
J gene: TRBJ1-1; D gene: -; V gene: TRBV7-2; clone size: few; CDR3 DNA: TGTGCCAGCAGCTTAGGTTTGGGAAACAGACTGAACACTGAAGCTTTCTTT; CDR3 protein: CASSLGLGNRLNTEAFF
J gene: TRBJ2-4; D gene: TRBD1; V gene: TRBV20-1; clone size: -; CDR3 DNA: TGCAGTGCCCGAACAGGGGGCGCGAGGGACATTCAGTACTTC; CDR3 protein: CSARTGGARDIQYF
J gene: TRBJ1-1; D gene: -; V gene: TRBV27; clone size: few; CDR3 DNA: TGTGCCAGCAGGGACTTTAACACTGAAGCTTTCTTT; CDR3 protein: CASRDFNTEAFF
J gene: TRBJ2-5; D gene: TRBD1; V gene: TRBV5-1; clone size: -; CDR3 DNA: TGCGCCAGCAGCCCCTGGACAGGAGAGACCCAGTACTTC; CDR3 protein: CASSPWTGETQYF
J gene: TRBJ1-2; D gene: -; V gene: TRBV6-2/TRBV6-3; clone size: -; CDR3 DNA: TGTGCCAGCACCCAGGGCTATGGCTACACCTTC; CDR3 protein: CASTQGYGYTF
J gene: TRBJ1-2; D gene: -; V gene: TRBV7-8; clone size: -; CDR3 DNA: TGTGCCAGCAGCTTAGGGCGCGGGGGGACTAACTATGGCTACACCTTC; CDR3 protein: CASSLGRGGTNYGYTF
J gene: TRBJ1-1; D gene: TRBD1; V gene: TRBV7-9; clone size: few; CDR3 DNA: TGTGCCAGCAGTCAAAATCAGGGGGCGAAGAGCACTGAAGCTTTCTTT; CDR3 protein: CASSQNQGAKSTEAFF
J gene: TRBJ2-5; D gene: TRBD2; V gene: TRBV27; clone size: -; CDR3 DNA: TGTGCCAGCAGTTATACCCTAGCGGTTCAAGAGACCCAGTACTTC; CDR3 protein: CASSYTLAVQETQYF
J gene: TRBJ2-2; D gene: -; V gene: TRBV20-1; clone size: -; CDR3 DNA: TGCAGTGCTAGGGGCTTGGGGGGCCCGCCCGGGGAGCTGTTTTTT; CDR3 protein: CSARGLGGPPGELFF
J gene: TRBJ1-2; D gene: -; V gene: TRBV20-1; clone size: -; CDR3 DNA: TGCAGTGCTAGAGTCGGAGGATATTATGGCTACACCTTC; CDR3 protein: CSARVGGYYGYTF
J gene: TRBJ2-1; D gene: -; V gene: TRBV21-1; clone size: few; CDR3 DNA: TGTGCCAGCAGCAAGAAGGAGACAGGGTTCCACAATGAGCAGTTCTTC; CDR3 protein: CASSKKETGFHNEQFF
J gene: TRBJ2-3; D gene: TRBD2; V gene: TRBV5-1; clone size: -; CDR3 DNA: TGCGCCGGCAGCCCTGAGGGCCTAGCGGGGGCCCTAGATACGCAGTATTTT; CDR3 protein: CAGSPEGLAGALDTQYF
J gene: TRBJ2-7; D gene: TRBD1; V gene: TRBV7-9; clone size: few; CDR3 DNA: TGTGCCAGCAGCTTAACCCATACTACCGGGACAGGGGACGAGCAGTACTTC; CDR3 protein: CASSLTHTTGTGDEQYF
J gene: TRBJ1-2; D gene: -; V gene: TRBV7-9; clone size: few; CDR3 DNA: TGTGCCAGCAGCTTAGCGCTCGGGGCTGGCAGCAACTCTGGCTACACCTTC; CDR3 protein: CASSLALGAGSNSGYTF
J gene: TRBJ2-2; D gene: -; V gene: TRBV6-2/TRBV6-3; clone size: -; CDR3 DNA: TGTGCCAGCAGTTACTTAAGGGGAGCCACCGGGGAGCTGTTTTTT; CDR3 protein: CASSYLRGATGELFF
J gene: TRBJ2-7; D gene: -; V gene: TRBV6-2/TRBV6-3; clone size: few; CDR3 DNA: TGTGCCAGCAGGCGACCGGGGTACGAGCAGTACTTC; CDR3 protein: CASRRPGYEQYF
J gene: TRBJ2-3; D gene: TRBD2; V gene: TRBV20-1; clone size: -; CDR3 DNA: TGCAGTGCTAGAGACCCCCAGGAGCGGGGGAGCACAGATACGCAGTATTTT; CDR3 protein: CSARDPQERGSTDTQYF
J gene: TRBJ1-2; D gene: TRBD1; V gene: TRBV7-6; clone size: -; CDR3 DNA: TGTGCCAGCAGCTTAGTAGCCGGGACAGGGGTCTACCTCTATGGCTACACCTTC; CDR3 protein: CASSLVAGTGVYLYGYTF
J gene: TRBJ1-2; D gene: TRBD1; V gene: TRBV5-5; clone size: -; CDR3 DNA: TGTGCCAGCAGCACTACGACAGGGGGTACGACTACACATGGCTACACCTTC; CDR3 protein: CASSTTTGGTTTHGYTF